The sequence of this T cell receptor beta chain was determined in a study of T cell repertoires in cytomegalovirus infection. Study-level information: Public TCR beta signatures indicated both CMV infection and matching HLA type. Broader study findings: The study found HLA-C-restricted CMV-specific TCR beta clonotypes dominating the ex vivo response. The cumulative frequency of public TCR beta families identified carriers of CMV plus the relevant HLA.

Trimming cost V 10 bases and J 0 bases; bases outside gene matches: 9. The length of the CDR3 is 15 residues. The germline V gene has CDR1 MDHEN and CDR2 SYDVKM. Each CDR3 protein is one row after TCRdb ran MiXCR on the reads. The profile shows about 530,000 distinct CDR3 sequences, approximately 26% of them singletons. Turning to this clonotype: Antigen specificity is unknown.

Sequenced input: PBMCs. The V and J genes are TRBV28 and TRBJ1-5; 7 bases are a match to TRBD1. This TCR derives from a human donor in good health (CMV status not recorded). Some clones in this sample may be carry-over from other donors' samples. CDR3 sequence reads: CATLGQVLSNQPQHF. The CDR3 DNA is TGTGCCACCCTAGGACAGGTACTTAGCAATCAGCCCCAGCATTTT.